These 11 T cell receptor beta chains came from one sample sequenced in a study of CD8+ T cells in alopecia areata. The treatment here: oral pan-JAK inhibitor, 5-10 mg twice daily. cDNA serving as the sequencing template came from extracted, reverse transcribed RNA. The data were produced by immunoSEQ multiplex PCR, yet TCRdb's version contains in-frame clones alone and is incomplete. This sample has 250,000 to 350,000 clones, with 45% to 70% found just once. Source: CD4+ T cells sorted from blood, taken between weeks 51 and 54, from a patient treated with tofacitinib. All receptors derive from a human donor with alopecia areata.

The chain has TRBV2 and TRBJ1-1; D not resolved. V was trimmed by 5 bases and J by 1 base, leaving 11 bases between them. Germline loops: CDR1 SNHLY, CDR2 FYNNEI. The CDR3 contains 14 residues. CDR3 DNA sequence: TGTGCCAGCAGTTCCAGTGTCCCGAACACTGAAGCTTTCTTT. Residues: CASSSSVPNTEAFF.

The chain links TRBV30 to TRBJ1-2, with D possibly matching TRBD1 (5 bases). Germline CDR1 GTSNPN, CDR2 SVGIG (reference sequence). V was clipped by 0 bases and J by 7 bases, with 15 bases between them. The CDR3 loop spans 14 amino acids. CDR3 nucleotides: TGTGCCTGGAGTGTACTGGCCGGGAGGGGTGGCTACACCTTC. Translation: CAWSVLAGRGGYTF.

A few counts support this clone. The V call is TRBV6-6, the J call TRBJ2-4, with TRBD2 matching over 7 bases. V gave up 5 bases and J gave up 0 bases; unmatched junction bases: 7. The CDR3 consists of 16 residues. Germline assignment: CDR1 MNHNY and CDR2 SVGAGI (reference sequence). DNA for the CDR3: TGTGCCAGCAGTCCCCCAGGGAGGGTAGCCAAAAACATTCAGTACTTC. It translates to CASSPPGRVAKNIQYF.

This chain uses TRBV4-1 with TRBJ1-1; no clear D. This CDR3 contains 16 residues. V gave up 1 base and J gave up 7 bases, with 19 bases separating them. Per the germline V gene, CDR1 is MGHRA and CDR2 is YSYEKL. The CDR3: CASSQGPTVLGGEAFF. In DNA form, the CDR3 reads TGCGCCAGCAGCCAAGGCCCCACAGTCTTAGGAGGTGAAGCTTTCTTT.

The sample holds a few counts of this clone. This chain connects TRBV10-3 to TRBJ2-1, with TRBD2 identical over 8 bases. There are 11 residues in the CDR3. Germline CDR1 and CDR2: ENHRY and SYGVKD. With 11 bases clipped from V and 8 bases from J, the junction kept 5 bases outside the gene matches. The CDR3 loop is CAVREGDEQFF. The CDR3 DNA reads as TGTGCCGTTCGGGAGGGGGATGAGCAGTTCTTC.

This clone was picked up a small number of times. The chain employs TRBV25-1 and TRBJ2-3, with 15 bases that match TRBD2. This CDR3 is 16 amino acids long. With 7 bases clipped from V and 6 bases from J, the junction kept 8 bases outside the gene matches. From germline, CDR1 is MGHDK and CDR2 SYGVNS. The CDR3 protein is CASTTGLAGGPDTQYF. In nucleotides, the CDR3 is TGTGCCAGCACAACAGGACTAGCGGGGGGGCCTGATACGCAGTATTTT.

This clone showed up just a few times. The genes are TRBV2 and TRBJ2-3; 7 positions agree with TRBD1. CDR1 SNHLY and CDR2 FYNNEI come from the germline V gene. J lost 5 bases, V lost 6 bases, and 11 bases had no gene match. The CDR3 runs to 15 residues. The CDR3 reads CASRGQTRRLDTQYF. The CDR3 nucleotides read TGTGCCAGCAGGGGACAGACCCGCCGCCTAGATACGCAGTATTTT.

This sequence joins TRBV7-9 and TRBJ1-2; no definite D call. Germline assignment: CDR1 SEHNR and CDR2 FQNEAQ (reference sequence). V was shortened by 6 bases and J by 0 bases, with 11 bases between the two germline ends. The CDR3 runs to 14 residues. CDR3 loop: CASRDENANYGYTF. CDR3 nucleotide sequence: TGTGCCAGCAGGGACGAAAATGCTAACTATGGCTACACCTTC.

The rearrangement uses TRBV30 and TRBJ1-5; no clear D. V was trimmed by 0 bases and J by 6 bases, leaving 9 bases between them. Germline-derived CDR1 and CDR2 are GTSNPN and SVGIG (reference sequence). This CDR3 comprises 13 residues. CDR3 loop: CAWSVLYGQPQHF. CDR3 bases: TGTGCCTGGAGTGTCCTCTATGGTCAGCCCCAGCATTTT.

The CDR3 nucleotides are TGCAGCGTACTTCGGGGCTCGACTGGGGCCAACGTCCTGACTTTC. This gives the protein CSVLRGSTGANVLTF. This chain connects TRBV29-1 to TRBJ2-6, with D perhaps assigned TRBD1 or TRBD2 (5 bases each). Trimming removed 6 bases at V and 2 bases at J, with 14 bases between. Germline CDR1 is SQVTM and CDR2 is ANQGSEA. The CDR3 sequence is 15 residues long.

The CDR3 nucleotides read TGTGCCTGGAGTGTGAGGGAGGTGGGGATTTCACCCCTCCACTTT. Amino acids: CAWSVREVGISPLHF. The gene calls are TRBV30 and TRBJ1-6; D remains ambiguous. Per the germline V gene, CDR1 is GTSNPN and CDR2 is SVGIG (reference sequence). V gave up 0 bases and J gave up 9 bases, with 15 bases separating them. This CDR3 comprises 15 residues.